The sequence of this T cell receptor (beta chain) was determined in a study of shared clonotypes between healthy human individuals. Overall study context: Per donor, CD8 memory used one plate, CD8 naive used two, CD4 memory used three and CD4 naive used three.

Regarding the study as a whole: Generally, estimated richness proved larger in naive subsets than it did in memory subsets.

With respect to this clone: What it binds is not known. Other DNA sequences in this specimen translate into the identical CDR3.

The authors divided CD4+ cells into CD45RA+ naive and CD45RA-negative memory subsets. The CDR3 has 20 residues. CDR1 is SGHRS and CDR2 is YFSETQ in the germline V gene. After removal of 4 bases from V and 3 bases from J, the junction contained 15 bases not matched to a gene. TCRdb's copy holds only in-frame clones and misses some; the assay was immunoSEQ multiplex PCR. The table records about 2.3 million clones, approximately 95% of them present only once. Specimen: naive CD4+ T cells from PBMCs. This sample's subset: CD45RA+ positively selected. The origin of this receptor is a man aged 18 to 29 in good health. Some clones in this sample may be carry-over from other donors' samples. The chain links TRBV5-1 to TRBJ2-5; 16 nucleotides line up with TRBD2. This chain's CDR3 is CASSMVYFPGLAGGEETQYF. Here the CDR3 DNA reads TGCGCCAGCAGCATGGTTTACTTTCCGGGACTAGCGGGAGGGGAAGAGACCCAGTACTTC.